The clone carrying this T cell receptor (beta chain) was detected ten times or more. The antigen is undetermined. The V end was cut by 2 bases, the J end by 2 bases, with 9 bases between. The length of the CDR3 is 14 residues. This sample stems from a study of T-cell memory formation after mild COVID-19. About the research overall: Largely, the TCR clusters proved donor specific.

Study findings and constraints: Day 15 to 85 contracting clones showed balanced CD4/CD8; later expanders leaned CD4+. Mainly CM and EM harbored the contracting CD4+ clones; mainly EMRA harbored the CD8+ ones.

After 5'RACE with constant-segment primers, TCR alpha and TCR beta cDNA libraries carrying sample barcodes and UMIs were obtained. TCRdb re-called the 5' RACE reads with MiXCR, one entry per CDR3 protein. The repertoire consists of 300,000 to 350,000 distinct CDR3 sequences, with roughly 19% occurring once and the leading ten covering under 25%. This chain uses TRBV12-3 or TRBV12-4 with TRBJ1-1; tentative D call: TRBD1 (5 bases). Source material: PBMCs or a T cell subset sorted from them (not recorded which). The receptor comes from a man aged 18 to 29 who had mild COVID-19 (a few samples of this study predate the infection). Cell type and time point are not known. The CDR3 spells CASSLWQGNTEAFF. CDR3 DNA sequence: TGTGCCAGCAGTTTATGGCAGGGTAACACTGAAGCTTTCTTT.